This entry is about one T cell receptor beta chain. The protocol was immunoSEQ multiplex PCR, while the TCRdb copy is restricted to in-frame clones and leaves out a portion. The table shows tens of thousands of clones, with under 85% occurring only once. The data originate from a study of T cells in narcolepsy. CDR3 length: 14 amino acids. With 5 bases clipped from V and 10 bases from J, the junction kept 5 bases outside the gene matches. The germline gives CDR1 SGHTA, CDR2 FQGNSA. The chain carries TRBV7-2 and TRBJ2-2; 12 nucleotides align to TRBD2. This receptor was identified in a human donor in good health. Material: memory (CD45RA-) CD4+ T cells from blood. In DNA form, the CDR3 reads TGTGCCAGCAGCCCCAGGACTAGCGGGATGGAGCTGTTTTTT. This gives the protein CASSPRTSGMELFF.